Shown below are 16 T cell receptor beta chains from a single sample sequenced in a study of blood T cell repertoires in COVID-19. The data were produced by immunoSEQ multiplex PCR, yet TCRdb's version contains in-frame clones alone and is incomplete. The profile shows 200,000 to 250,000 clones, about nine tenths of them singletons. The sequencing sample was made of peripheral blood. Receptors originate from a man aged 55 to 70 with acute or convalescent COVID-19.

The chain employs TRBV28 and TRBJ1-4; 9 bases map to TRBD1. The CDR3 is 15 amino acids. Germline-derived CDR1 and CDR2 are MDHEN and SYDVKM. Germline trimming cut 8 bases from V and 1 base from J; bases unmatched to any gene: 5. CDR3 bases: TGTGCCAGCCAACCGGGACAGGGAACTAATGAAAAACTGTTTTTT. Protein product: CASQPGQGTNEKLFF.

This chain connects TRBV29-1 to TRBJ2-1; 9 positions match TRBD2. V gave up 4 bases and J gave up 9 bases; unmatched junction bases: 16. Germline V gene sequence: CDR1 SQVTM, CDR2 ANQGSEA. The CDR3 loop spans 16 amino acids. The CDR3 DNA reads as TGCAGCGTTGGGGAGGAAGCGGGACTAGCATATGGTGAGCAGTTCTTC. Translating it yields CSVGEEAGLAYGEQFF.

This clone was detected a few times. The CDR3 DNA follows: TGCGCCAGCAGCCAAGATGAGACAGGGGGCCGAGAGACCCAGTACTTC. Its protein is CASSQDETGGRETQYF. The chain couples TRBV4-3 to TRBJ2-5, with TRBD1 matching over 10 bases. The CDR3 consists of 16 residues. Germline CDR1 LGHNA, CDR2 YSLEER. J gave up 4 bases and V 0 bases, and 5 bases lay outside the gene matches.

The chain uses TRBV20-1 and TRBJ2-1; D may be TRBD2 (6 bases). The V end lost 6 bases, the J end lost 8 bases, and 17 bases lay between the germline ends. The CDR3 loop spans 13 amino acids. CDR1 and CDR2 from the germline V gene are DFQATT and SNEGSKA (reference sequence). In DNA form, the CDR3 reads TGCAGTGCCAGTATCGGAGGGCCGGATGAGCAGTTCTTC. This codes for CSASIGGPDEQFF.

The sample holds one count of this clone. The chain is built from TRBV18 and TRBJ1-1; 10 bases map to TRBD1. Germline CDR1 reads KGHSH; CDR2 reads LQKENI. V lost 3 bases to trimming and J lost 3 bases; unmatched junction nucleotides: 10. This CDR3 is 17 amino acids long. The CDR3: CASSPFGTGEGDTEAFF. The CDR3 DNA reads as TGTGCCAGCTCACCTTTTGGGACAGGGGAAGGGGACACTGAAGCTTTCTTT.

This clone has more than one count but fewer than ten. This chain uses TRBV11-2 with TRBJ2-1; D is undetermined. Germline V gives CDR1 SGHAT, CDR2 FQNNGV. The ends were cut back, 1 base at V and 10 bases at J, with 8 bases in the middle. There are 12 residues in the CDR3. CDR3 in DNA: TGTGCCAGCAGCTTAGTGCTAGGAGAGCAGTTCTTC. As protein: CASSLVLGEQFF.

This chain joins TRBV19 and TRBJ2-3, with 7 bases fitting TRBD1. This CDR3 region has 15 residues. The ends lost 6 bases at V and 1 base at J; junction bases unmatched: 7. Germline assignment: CDR1 LNHDA and CDR2 SQIVND (reference sequence). CDR3 sequence reads: CASSSGGFGTDTQYF. CDR3 sequence (DNA): TGTGCCAGTAGCTCAGGGGGATTCGGCACAGATACGCAGTATTTT. The full variable domain, completed using reference TRBV19 and TRBJ2-3, is DGGITQSPKYLFRKEGQNVTLSCEQNLNHDAMYWYRQDPGQGLRLIYYSQIVNDFQKGDIAEGYSVSREKKESFPLTVTSAQKNPTAFYLCASSSGGFGTDTQYFGPGTRLTVL.

The V gene is TRBV5-1, the J gene TRBJ2-1, with D hard to call. Germline lookup yields CDR1 SGHRS and CDR2 YFSETQ. V was shortened by 0 bases and J by 10 bases, with 11 bases between the two germline ends. The length of the CDR3 is 13 residues. The CDR3 reads CASSLDLFREQFF. The CDR3 DNA reads as TGCGCCAGCAGCTTGGACTTGTTCCGCGAGCAGTTCTTC.

The chain is built from TRBV29-1 and TRBJ2-4; the D gene is possibly TRBD1 (6 bases). The V end was cut by 7 bases, the J end by 2 bases, with 15 bases between. This CDR3 contains 14 residues. Per germline, CDR1 SQVTM and CDR2 ANQGSEA. CDR3 in amino acids: CSGKIGTTKNIQYF. Here the CDR3 DNA reads TGCAGCGGTAAGATCGGGACAACCAAAAACATTCAGTACTTC.

This clone was detected once. The chain joins TRBV24-1 to TRBJ1-1; D may be TRBD1 (6 bases). The V gene lost 10 bases and the J gene lost 1 base, with 12 bases spanning the gap. The V gene's germline CDR1 is KGHDR and CDR2 SFDVKD. The CDR3 consists of 13 residues. CDR3 protein: CATRQEENTEAFF. In DNA form, the CDR3 reads TGTGCCACGAGACAGGAAGAGAACACTGAAGCTTTCTTT.

The chain joins TRBV19 to TRBJ2-1, with a possible D match to TRBD1 (5 bases). This CDR3 has 15 residues. Trimming pared 5 bases from V and 4 bases from J, leaving 15 bases between. CDR1 is LNHDA and CDR2 is SQIVND in the germline V gene (reference sequence). CDR3 protein: CASSSPWGKYNEQFF. For the CDR3, the DNA is TGTGCCAGTAGTTCTCCCTGGGGCAAGTACAATGAGCAGTTCTTC.

The chain combines TRBV5-1 with TRBJ2-7; the D gene is possibly TRBD2 (6 bases). The length of the CDR3 is 15 residues. Trimming removed 4 bases from V and 1 base from J, with 15 bases in between. Germline-derived CDR1 and CDR2 are SGHRS and YFSETQ. CDR3 region: CASSNRDSNSYEQYF. The CDR3 DNA follows: TGCGCCAGCAGCAACCGGGACTCAAATTCCTACGAGCAGTACTTC.

The chain couples TRBV18 to TRBJ2-7, with D tentatively TRBD2 (6 bases). Germline CDR1 reads KGHSH; CDR2 reads LQKENI. The CDR3 loop spans 14 amino acids. Trimming pared 4 bases from V and 4 bases from J, leaving 14 bases between. CDR3 sequence reads: CASSLRGSPYEQYF. As DNA, the CDR3 is TGTGCCAGCTCACTTCGGGGGAGCCCGTACGAGCAGTACTTC.

This chain joins TRBV29-1 and TRBJ1-2; TRBD1 matches 11 bases. V dropped 3 bases and J dropped 7; count of bases not matched to a gene: 1. The CDR3 covers 12 residues. Germline CDR1 reads SQVTM; CDR2 reads ANQGSEA. CDR3 DNA: TGCAGCGTTGAGGGGACAGGGGGTGGCTACACCTTC. Amino acid sequence: CSVEGTGGGYTF. The whole variable domain, remainder taken from reference TRBV29-1 and TRBJ1-2, is SAVISQKPSRDICQRGTSLTIQCQVDSQVTMMFWYRQQPGQSLTLIATANQGSEATYESGFVIDKFPISRPNLTFSTLTVSNMSPEDSSIYLCSVEGTGGGYTFGSGTRLTVV.

The rearrangement uses TRBV7-3 and TRBJ2-1, with 10 bases matching TRBD1. The CDR3 has 15 residues. The junction had 6 bases not matched to a gene; V was cut back by 5 bases and J by 5 bases. Germline CDR1 is SGHTA and CDR2 is FQGTGA. CDR3: CASSTGTGDHNEQFF. CDR3 in DNA: TGTGCCAGCAGCACCGGGACAGGGGACCACAATGAGCAGTTCTTC.

CDR3 amino acids: CASSTQRQGVRETQYF. CDR3 in DNA: TGTGCCAGCAGCACCCAGAGACAGGGGGTGAGGGAGACCCAGTACTTC. V usage is TRBV5-4 and J usage is TRBJ2-5; 9 bases agree with TRBD1. CDR1 and CDR2 from the germline V gene are SGHNT and YYREEE (reference sequence). V trimming: 4 bases; J trimming: 5 bases; junction bases outside the gene matches: 12. CDR3 length: 16 residues.